These T cell receptor beta chains were read from a single sample in a study of cytomegalovirus exposure and HLA in healthy donors. Repertoires were generated with immunoSEQ multiplex PCR, while TCRdb's copy carries only in-frame clones and drops some. In the table there are 100,000 to 150,000 clones, roughly 80% of which are singletons. Specimen: PBMCs. The receptors stem from a man aged 55 to 70 in good health and CMV-seropositive. CDR3s leave out the opening cysteine and the closing phenylalanine or tryptophan. Clone size is given for some rows only: seen once, a few or many times, or a class if the clone is expanded.

CDR3aa: ASSLQGYTGELF
v_gene: TRBV5-1
len: 12
j_gene: TRBJ2-2
abundance: .

CDR3aa: ASSDRATGELF
v_gene: TRBV10-1
len: 11
j_gene: TRBJ2-2
abundance: .

CDR3aa: ASSELEKTVADTQY
v_gene: TRBV25-1
len: 14
j_gene: TRBJ2-3
abundance: .

CDR3aa: ASSHDRPTYEQY
v_gene: TRBV5-1
len: 12
j_gene: TRBJ2-7
abundance: .

CDR3aa: SVEPSGRASYEQY
v_gene: TRBV29-1
len: 13
j_gene: .
abundance: .

CDR3aa: ASRAGEIYEQY
v_gene: TRBV2
len: 11
j_gene: TRBJ2-7
abundance: .

CDR3aa: ASRLARQGPVTDTQY
v_gene: TRBV12-2
len: 15
j_gene: TRBJ2-3
abundance: .

CDR3aa: SVEEKGVAF
v_gene: TRBV29-1
len: 9
j_gene: TRBJ1-1
abundance: .

CDR3aa: ASRTNDGDGYT
v_gene: TRBV5-1
len: 11
j_gene: TRBJ1-2
abundance: few

CDR3aa: ASSPRGSGANVLT
v_gene: TRBV5-1
len: 13
j_gene: TRBJ2-6
abundance: .

CDR3aa: ASSPGQGSTNTIY
v_gene: TRBV18
len: 13
j_gene: TRBJ1-3
abundance: .

CDR3aa: ASSRGQSQETQY
v_gene: TRBV11-2
len: 12
j_gene: TRBJ2-5
abundance: .

CDR3aa: ASGTGHGEKLF
v_gene: TRBV5-1
len: 11
j_gene: TRBJ1-4
abundance: .

CDR3aa: ASSLNPGGSGYT
v_gene: TRBV5-6
len: 12
j_gene: TRBJ1-2
abundance: .

CDR3aa: ASSLRALEAF
v_gene: TRBV7-2
len: 10
j_gene: TRBJ1-1
abundance: .

CDR3aa: ASSYSTGQETQY
v_gene: TRBV6-6
len: 12
j_gene: TRBJ2-5
abundance: .

CDR3aa: ATDRGGTHREQF
v_gene: TRBV6-5
len: 12
j_gene: TRBJ2-1
abundance: once

CDR3aa: ASGGWTYSNQPQH
v_gene: TRBV6-1
len: 13
j_gene: TRBJ1-5
abundance: few

CDR3aa: ASSLDRLAGTYEQY
v_gene: TRBV27
len: 14
j_gene: TRBJ2-7
abundance: .

CDR3aa: AGSDSRSSYEQY
v_gene: TRBV7-9
len: 12
j_gene: TRBJ2-7
abundance: .

CDR3aa: ASSLSLDRPYTEAF
v_gene: TRBV5-8
len: 14
j_gene: TRBJ1-1
abundance: .

CDR3aa: ASSLDTVQEQY
v_gene: TRBV5-4
len: 11
j_gene: TRBJ2-7
abundance: .

CDR3aa: ASSLSGVNEKLF
v_gene: TRBV7-9
len: 12
j_gene: TRBJ1-4
abundance: .

CDR3aa: ASRPGQDTGELF
v_gene: TRBV10-1
len: 12
j_gene: TRBJ2-2
abundance: few

CDR3aa: ATSSLSYEQY
v_gene: TRBV15
len: 10
j_gene: .
abundance: .

CDR3aa: ASSGGQGTNTGELF
v_gene: TRBV9
len: 14
j_gene: TRBJ2-2
abundance: once

CDR3aa: ASSPGLAGGRGEQF
v_gene: TRBV5-1
len: 14
j_gene: TRBJ2-1
abundance: .

CDR3aa: SSSLENSGANVLT
v_gene: TRBV7-3
len: 13
j_gene: TRBJ2-6
abundance: .

CDR3aa: ASSQRGGTYEQY
v_gene: TRBV5-1
len: 12
j_gene: .
abundance: .

CDR3aa: ASSAGWTGGGQY
v_gene: TRBV9
len: 12
j_gene: TRBJ2-5
abundance: .

CDR3aa: ASARDTEAF
v_gene: TRBV12-5
len: 9
j_gene: TRBJ1-1
abundance: few

CDR3aa: ASGAGTPNTGELF
v_gene: TRBV12-5
len: 13
j_gene: TRBJ2-2
abundance: .

CDR3aa: SGRGPGTEAF
v_gene: TRBV29-1
len: 10
j_gene: TRBJ1-1
abundance: .

CDR3aa: ASSFGQNYGYT
v_gene: TRBV19
len: 11
j_gene: TRBJ1-2
abundance: .

CDR3aa: ASSSHPLTGEGEQY
v_gene: TRBV5-1
len: 14
j_gene: TRBJ2-7
abundance: .

CDR3aa: SVAGGWGMNTEAF
v_gene: TRBV29-1
len: 13
j_gene: TRBJ1-1
abundance: .

CDR3aa: ASSARRDSYNEQF
v_gene: TRBV7-2
len: 13
j_gene: TRBJ2-1
abundance: once

CDR3aa: ASNRGLNTEAF
v_gene: TRBV6-1
len: 11
j_gene: TRBJ1-1
abundance: .

CDR3aa: ASSEDRVASQY
v_gene: TRBV2
len: 11
j_gene: TRBJ2-4
abundance: .

CDR3aa: ASSLLGGPTDTQY
v_gene: TRBV7-6
len: 13
j_gene: TRBJ2-3
abundance: .

CDR3aa: ATSRVGTTKSTDTQY
v_gene: TRBV15
len: 15
j_gene: TRBJ2-3
abundance: once

CDR3aa: ASSLAGGRNTEAF
v_gene: TRBV5-4
len: 13
j_gene: TRBJ1-1
abundance: .

CDR3aa: SVLATNEKLF
v_gene: TRBV29-1
len: 10
j_gene: TRBJ1-4
abundance: .

CDR3aa: AWSVRNRARGNTIY
v_gene: TRBV30
len: 14
j_gene: TRBJ1-3
abundance: once

CDR3aa: SVEGLDSESSYEQY
v_gene: TRBV29-1
len: 14
j_gene: TRBJ2-7
abundance: .

CDR3aa: ASSVGQGSNSPLH
v_gene: TRBV7-8
len: 13
j_gene: TRBJ1-6
abundance: .

CDR3aa: ASSLGLAAYNEQF
v_gene: TRBV5-1
len: 13
j_gene: TRBJ2-1
abundance: .

CDR3aa: ASSPLDREIGGYT
v_gene: TRBV18
len: 13
j_gene: TRBJ1-2
abundance: .

CDR3aa: AIWEGSGTEAF
v_gene: TRBV6-5
len: 11
j_gene: TRBJ1-1
abundance: .

CDR3aa: AWSRGAYQETQY
v_gene: TRBV30
len: 12
j_gene: TRBJ2-5
abundance: .

CDR3aa: ASSIDKQGDYGYT
v_gene: TRBV19
len: 13
j_gene: TRBJ1-2
abundance: .

CDR3aa: ATSRDITGYVKNIQY
v_gene: TRBV15
len: 15
j_gene: TRBJ2-4
abundance: .

CDR3aa: ATSTVAGGHQETQY
v_gene: TRBV15
len: 14
j_gene: TRBJ2-5
abundance: .

CDR3aa: ASLEPGGPNTGELF
v_gene: TRBV5-5
len: 14
j_gene: TRBJ2-2
abundance: .

CDR3aa: ASSPSPGLVSYEQY
v_gene: TRBV5-1
len: 14
j_gene: TRBJ2-7
abundance: .

CDR3aa: ASSLDLGRLAGGNEQF
v_gene: TRBV11-3
len: 16
j_gene: TRBJ2-1
abundance: .

CDR3aa: SVGRDRVQETQY
v_gene: TRBV29-1
len: 12
j_gene: TRBJ2-5
abundance: .

CDR3aa: ASSLSQGAFYEQY
v_gene: TRBV5-1
len: 13
j_gene: .
abundance: .

CDR3aa: ASGSTRAGVAEQY
v_gene: TRBV12-5
len: 13
j_gene: TRBJ2-7
abundance: .